Below, one T cell receptor (beta chain) is given with its context. What antigen it recognizes has not been identified. Base-call qualities are not available, and no considerably larger clone is one nucleotide away. The CDR3, cysteine through phenylalanine, is 14 amino acids long. Left in the record is the CDR3 DNA by itself, 42 bases read in frame from the first base. Clipping removes 4 bases from V and 3 bases from J, with 6 as the unmatched junction base count. The germline V gene gives CDR1 as SGHRS and CDR2 as YFSETQ. The immunoSEQ Assay, a bias-controlled multiplex PCR, was used to amplify TCRbeta CDR3 regions from genomic DNA. The authors' analysis ran thus. The number of nucleated cells in each sample was estimated by amplification of reference gene primers within the assay. To quantify the absolute abundance of each unique TCRbeta CDR3 rearrangement, sequence reads were collapsed and filtered. Productive Simpson clonality was computed per sample as the square root of Simpson's diversity index over productive rearrangements. Not all clones reach the TCRdb copy of this immuneACCESS table, which keeps in-frame sequences only. Checked studies attribute under half of the gap to unresolved V genes and leave the rest unexplained. V, J and clone size were drawn from that table, and D and trimming were deduced from the DNA. Present in this sample are approximately 380,000 clones, about 89% of which were seen just once. The ten largest account for 0.8% to 0.9% of the sample.

Participants in the prospective study were aged about 18 to 95 years, lived in under 30 United States geographic areas, and enrolled through a virtual design. Cohort assignment in the prospective study relied on participant-reported clinical history from a screening survey and a study questionnaire. Exposed participants were defined as having been in contact with someone with a PCR-confirmed or clinician-diagnosed COVID-19 case within 2 weeks of study entry. In the prospective study, whole blood, serum and a nasopharyngeal or oropharyngeal swab were collected from each participant by mobile phlebotomists. Participants in the prospective study had the option to provide additional blood draws and questionnaires over a roughly 2-month period. Blood samples from the prospective study were shipped frozen or at room temperature prior to DNA extraction. The data were obtained in a study of blood T cell repertoires in COVID-19 (dated by TCRdb to about 2020). Background on the whole study: Samples from collaborators originated in the United States, Italy and Spain and spanned both the acute and convalescent phases of COVID-19. Where HLA class I and class II types were available, the types were taken from metadata supplied by the sample provider, not from assay-based typing. Deeply sampled blood TCRbeta repertoires from subjects exposed to, actively infected with, or recovered from COVID-19 were included in the dataset. The prospective study material was composed of cDNA or gDNA derived from T cells, B-cell-depleted T cells, or PBMCs. The repertoires were made available in a free public database intended to serve as a resource for research on the immune response to SARS-CoV-2. The samples were drawn from two sources: the first 160 participants of the ongoing ImmuneRACE study, and 1,000 to 1,500 subjects contributed by 6 global collaborators. A de-identified subject ID, COVID-19 status, age in years and sex were almost always included in the sample metadata. Beyond this particular receptor, the publication reports: Clinical and demographic metadata were provided uncurated, with the amount varying by source and participant.

The sequence derives from a woman in her thirties or forties who had been exposed to COVID-19. The specimen was PBMCs or T cells enriched from blood (not recorded which). The receptor chain draws on TRBV5-1 and TRBJ2-7; TRBD1 agrees with 8 junctional bases. This receptor carries the CDR3 CASSIGTGLYEQYF. The DNA sequence reads TGCGCCAGCAGCATCGGGACAGGCCTCTACGAGCAGTACTTC.